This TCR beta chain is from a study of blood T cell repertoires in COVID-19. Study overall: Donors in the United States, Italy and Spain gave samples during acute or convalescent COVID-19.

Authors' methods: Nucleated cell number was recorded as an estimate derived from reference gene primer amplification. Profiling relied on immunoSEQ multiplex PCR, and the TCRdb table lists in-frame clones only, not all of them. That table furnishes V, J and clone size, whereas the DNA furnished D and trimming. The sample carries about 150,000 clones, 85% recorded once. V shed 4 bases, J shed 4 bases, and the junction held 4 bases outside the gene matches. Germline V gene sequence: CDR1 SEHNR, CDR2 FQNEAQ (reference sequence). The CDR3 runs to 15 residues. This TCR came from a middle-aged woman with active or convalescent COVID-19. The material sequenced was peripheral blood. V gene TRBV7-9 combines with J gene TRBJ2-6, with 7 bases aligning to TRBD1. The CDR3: CASSSTGQGANVLTF. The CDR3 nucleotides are TGTGCCAGCAGCTCGACAGGGCAAGGGGCCAACGTCCTGACTTTC.